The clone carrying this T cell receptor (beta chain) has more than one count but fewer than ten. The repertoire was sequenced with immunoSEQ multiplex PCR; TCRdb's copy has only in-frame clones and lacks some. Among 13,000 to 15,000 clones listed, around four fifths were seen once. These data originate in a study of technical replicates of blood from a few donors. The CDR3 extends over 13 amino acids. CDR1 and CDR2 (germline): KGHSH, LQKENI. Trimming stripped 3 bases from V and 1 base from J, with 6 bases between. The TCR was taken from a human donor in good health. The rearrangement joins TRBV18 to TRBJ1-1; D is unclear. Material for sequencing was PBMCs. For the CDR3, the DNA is TGTGCCAGCTCACCTCCCAAGAACACTGAAGCTTTCTTT. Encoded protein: CASSPPKNTEAFF. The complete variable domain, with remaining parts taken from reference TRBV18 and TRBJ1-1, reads NAGVMQNPRHLVRRRGQEARLRCSPMKGHSHVYWYRQLPEEGLKFMVYLQKENIIDESGMPKERFSAEFPKEGPSILRIQQVVRGDSAAYFCASSPPKNTEAFFGQGTRLTVV.